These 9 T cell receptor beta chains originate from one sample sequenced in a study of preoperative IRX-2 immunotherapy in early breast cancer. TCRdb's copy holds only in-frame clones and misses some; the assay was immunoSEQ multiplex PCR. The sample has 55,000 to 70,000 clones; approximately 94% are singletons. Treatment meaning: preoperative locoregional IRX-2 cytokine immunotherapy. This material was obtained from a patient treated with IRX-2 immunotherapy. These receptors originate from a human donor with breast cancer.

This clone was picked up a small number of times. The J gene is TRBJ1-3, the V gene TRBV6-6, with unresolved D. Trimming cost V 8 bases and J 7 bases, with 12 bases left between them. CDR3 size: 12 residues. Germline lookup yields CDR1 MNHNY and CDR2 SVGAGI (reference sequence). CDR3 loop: CASATDGNTIYF. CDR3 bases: TGTGCCAGCGCTACGGACGGTAACACCATATATTTT.

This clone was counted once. This CDR3 reads CASSQGVAGGSWETQYF. CDR3 nucleotides: TGCGCCAGCAGCCAAGGTGTGGCGGGAGGGTCGTGGGAGACCCAGTACTTC. The rearrangement joins TRBV4-1 to TRBJ2-5; 9 positions agree with TRBD2. Germline-derived CDR1 and CDR2 are MGHRA and YSYEKL. J lost 5 bases, V lost 1 base, and 11 bases had no gene match. CDR3 length equals 17 residues.

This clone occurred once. CDR3 coding DNA: TGTGCCAGCAGCCCCAGGGTGGGGGGAGGGCAGTTCTTC. Its translation is CASSPRVGGGQFF. V gene TRBV7-3 combines with J gene TRBJ2-1; D possibly corresponds to TRBD2 (6 bases). The V end lost 5 bases, the J end lost 12 bases, and 17 bases lay between the germline ends. Germline CDR1 SGHTA, CDR2 FQGTGA. The CDR3 is 13 amino acids.

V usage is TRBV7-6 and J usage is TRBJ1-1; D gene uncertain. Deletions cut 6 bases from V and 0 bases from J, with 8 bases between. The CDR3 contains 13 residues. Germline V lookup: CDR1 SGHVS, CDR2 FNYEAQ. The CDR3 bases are TGTGCCAGCAGAGACGGATTGAACACTGAAGCTTTCTTT. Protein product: CASRDGLNTEAFF.

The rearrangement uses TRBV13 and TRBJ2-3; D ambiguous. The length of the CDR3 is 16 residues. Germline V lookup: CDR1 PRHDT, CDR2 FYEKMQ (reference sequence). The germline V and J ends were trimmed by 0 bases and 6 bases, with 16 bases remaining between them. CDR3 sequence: CASSLGSVSISDTQYF. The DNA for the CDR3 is TGTGCCAGCAGCTTAGGGAGCGTTAGCATTTCGGATACGCAGTATTTT. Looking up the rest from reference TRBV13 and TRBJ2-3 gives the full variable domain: AAGVIQSPRHLIKEKRETATLKCYPIPRHDTVYWYQQGPGQDPQFLISFYEKMQSDKGSIPDRFSAQQFSDYHSELNMSSLELGDSALYFCASSLGSVSISDTQYFGPGTRLTVL.

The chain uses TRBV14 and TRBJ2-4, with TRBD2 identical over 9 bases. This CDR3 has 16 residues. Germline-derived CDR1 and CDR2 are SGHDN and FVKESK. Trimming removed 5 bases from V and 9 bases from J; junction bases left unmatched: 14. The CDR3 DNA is TGTGCCAGCAGCGGCCTTAGGGATAGCGGGGGTGCCATTCAGTACTTC. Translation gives CASSGLRDSGGAIQYF.

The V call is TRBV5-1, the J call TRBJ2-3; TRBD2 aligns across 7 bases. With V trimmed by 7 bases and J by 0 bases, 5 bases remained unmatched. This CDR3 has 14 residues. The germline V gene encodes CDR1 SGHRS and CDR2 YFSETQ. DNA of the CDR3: TGCGCCAGCGTACGCGGGGGAAGCACAGATACGCAGTATTTT. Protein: CASVRGGSTDTQYF. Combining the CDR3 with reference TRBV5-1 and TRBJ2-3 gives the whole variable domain KAGVTQTPRYLIKTRGQQVTLSCSPISGHRSVSWYQQTPGQGLQFLFEYFSETQRNKGNFPGRFSGRQFSNSRSEMNVSTLELGDSALYLCASVRGGSTDTQYFGPGTRLTVL.

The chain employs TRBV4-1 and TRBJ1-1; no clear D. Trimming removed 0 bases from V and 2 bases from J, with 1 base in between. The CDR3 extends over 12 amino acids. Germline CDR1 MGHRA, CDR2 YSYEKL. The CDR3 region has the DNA TGCGCCAGCAGCCAAGATAACACTGAAGCTTTCTTT. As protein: CASSQDNTEAFF.

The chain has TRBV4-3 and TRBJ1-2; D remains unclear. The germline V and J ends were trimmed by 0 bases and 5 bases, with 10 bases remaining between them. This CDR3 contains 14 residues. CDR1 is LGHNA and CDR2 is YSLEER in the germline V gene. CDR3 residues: CASSQDYSPYGYTF. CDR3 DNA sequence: TGCGCCAGCAGCCAAGATTACTCTCCATATGGCTACACCTTC.